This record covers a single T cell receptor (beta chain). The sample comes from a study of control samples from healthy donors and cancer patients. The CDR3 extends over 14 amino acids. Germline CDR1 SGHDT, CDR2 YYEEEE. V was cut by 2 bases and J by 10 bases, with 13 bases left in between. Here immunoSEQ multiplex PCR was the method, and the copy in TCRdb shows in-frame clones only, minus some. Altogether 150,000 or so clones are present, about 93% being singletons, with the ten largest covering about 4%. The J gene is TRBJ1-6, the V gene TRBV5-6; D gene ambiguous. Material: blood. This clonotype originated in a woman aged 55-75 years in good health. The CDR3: CASSFFQAGSPLHF. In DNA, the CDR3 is TGTGCCAGCAGCTTTTTCCAGGCTGGCTCACCCCTCCACTTT.